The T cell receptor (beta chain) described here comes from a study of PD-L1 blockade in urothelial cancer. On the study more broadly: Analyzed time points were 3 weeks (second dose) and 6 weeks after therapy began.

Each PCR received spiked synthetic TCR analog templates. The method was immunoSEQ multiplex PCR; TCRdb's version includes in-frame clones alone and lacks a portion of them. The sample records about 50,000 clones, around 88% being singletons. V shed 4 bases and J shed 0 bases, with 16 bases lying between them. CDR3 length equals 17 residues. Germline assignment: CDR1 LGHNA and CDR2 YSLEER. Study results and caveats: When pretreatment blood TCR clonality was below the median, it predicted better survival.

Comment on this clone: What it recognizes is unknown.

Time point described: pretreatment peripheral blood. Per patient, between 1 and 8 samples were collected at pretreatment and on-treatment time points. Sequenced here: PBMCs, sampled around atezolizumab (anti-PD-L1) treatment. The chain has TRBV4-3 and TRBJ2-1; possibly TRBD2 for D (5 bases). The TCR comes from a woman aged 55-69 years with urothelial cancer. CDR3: CASSRQTRESSYNEQFF. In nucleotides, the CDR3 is TGCGCCAGCAGCCGACAAACTAGGGAGAGCTCCTACAATGAGCAGTTCTTC.